Listed below are T cell receptor beta chains from one sample, sequenced in a study of blood T cell repertoires in COVID-19. Using immunoSEQ multiplex PCR, the repertoire was profiled, and TCRdb retains in-frame clones only, with some absent. The table has 100,000 to 150,000 clones, around 80% seen once. Sequencing was performed on peripheral blood. The receptors come from a man aged 40-55 years with active or convalescent COVID-19. Each CDR3 is given with its conserved first and last residue. A D gene is named only where the DNA matches it firmly. Size is omitted from some rows. Given values are once, few, many or a class for expanded clones.

clone_size	d_call	v_call	j_call	cdr3_aa	cdr3_nt
-	TRBD1	TRBV24-1	TRBJ2-2	CATSDDRDTGELFF	TGTGCCACCAGTGATGACAGGGACACCGGGGAGCTGTTTTTT
-	-	TRBV18	TRBJ2-2	CASSPRTAGIGELFF	TGTGCCAGCTCACCGCGGACAGCCGGCATCGGGGAGCTGTTTTTT
once	-	TRBV13	TRBJ1-3	CASSLIAGAGNTIYF	TGTGCCAGCAGCTTAATCGCAGGGGCAGGAAACACCATATATTTT
-	-	TRBV2	TRBJ2-3	CASDRSTDTQYF	TGTGCCAGCGACAGGAGCACAGATACGCAGTATTTT
-	TRBD1	TRBV27	TRBJ2-7	CASSFQDRVYEQYF	TGTGCCAGCAGTTTCCAGGACAGGGTTTACGAGCAGTACTTC
-	TRBD1	TRBV10-3	TRBJ1-3	CAISPTGNRAGNTIYF	TGTGCCATCAGCCCGACAGGGAACAGAGCTGGAAACACCATATATTTT
-	-	TRBV19	TRBJ1-2	CASSPGPGVLVGYTF	TGTGCCAGTAGTCCCGGGCCCGGGGTACTGGTCGGCTACACCTTC
-	-	TRBV2	TRBJ2-1	CASSLHNEQFF	TGTGCCAGCAGCCTCCACAATGAGCAGTTCTTC
-	-	TRBV3-1/TRBV3-2	TRBJ1-2	CASLSGGHGYTF	TGTGCCAGCCTATCAGGAGGCCATGGCTACACCTTC
-	-	TRBV7-2	TRBJ1-1	CASSPNGGFYTEAFF	TGTGCCAGCAGCCCAAACGGGGGGTTTTACACTGAAGCTTTCTTT
few	-	TRBV28	TRBJ1-5	CASSLVTGYSNQPQHF	TGTGCCAGCAGTTTAGTCACAGGGTATAGCAATCAGCCCCAGCATTTT
-	TRBD1	TRBV28	TRBJ1-4	CASSLWGQSNEKLFF	TGTGCCAGCAGTTTATGGGGACAGTCTAATGAAAAACTGTTTTTT
-	TRBD1	TRBV5-1	TRBJ2-7	CASSLGSGGYPHEQYF	TGCGCCAGCAGCTTGGGGTCAGGGGGCTATCCCCACGAGCAGTACTTC
-	-	TRBV30	TRBJ1-3	CAWKAGPTGNTIYF	TGTGCCTGGAAAGCGGGGCCCACTGGAAACACCATATATTTT
-	TRBD1	TRBV5-1	TRBJ2-7	CASSLGTGAEQYF	TGCGCCAGCAGCTTAGGGACAGGGGCCGAGCAGTACTTC
-	TRBD2	TRBV19	TRBJ2-3	CASSIVKREITDTQYF	TGTGCCAGTAGTATAGTCAAGCGGGAGATCACAGATACGCAGTATTTT
-	-	TRBV19	TRBJ1-5	CASSRGLYQPQHF	TGTGCCAGTAGTCGGGGACTTTATCAGCCCCAGCATTTT
-	-	TRBV7-2	TRBJ1-1	CASSLRGGMNTEAFF	TGTGCCAGCAGCTTAAGGGGCGGCATGAACACTGAAGCTTTCTTT
-	-	TRBV5-1	TRBJ2-7	CASSLEAVGTYEQYF	TGCGCCAGCAGCTTGGAAGCGGTCGGAACCTACGAGCAGTACTTC
few	TRBD1	TRBV6-2/TRBV6-3	TRBJ2-7	CASSRTGVTYEQYF	TGTGCCAGCAGCCGGACAGGCGTCACCTACGAGCAGTACTTC
few	TRBD1	TRBV30	TRBJ1-3	CAWSRKGQSGNTIYF	TGTGCCTGGAGTCGGAAGGGACAGTCTGGAAACACCATATATTTT
-	-	TRBV5-8	TRBJ2-3	CASSSTGLLPRGLTDTQYF	TGTGCCAGCAGCTCGACAGGGTTACTTCCGAGGGGACTGACAGATACGCAGTATTTT
-	TRBD2	TRBV19	TRBJ2-3	CASSVQRGSADTQYF	TGTGCCAGTAGTGTCCAGCGGGGCAGCGCAGATACGCAGTATTTT
-	TRBD2	TRBV7-9	TRBJ2-7	CASSSPLAGGHEQYF	TGTGCCAGCAGCTCGCCGCTAGCGGGGGGGCACGAGCAGTACTTC
-	TRBD2	TRBV9	TRBJ2-7	CASSVRGDEQYF	TGTGCCAGCAGCGTACGGGGGGACGAGCAGTACTTC
once	TRBD1	TRBV10-2	TRBJ1-6	CASSPERTGSSYNSPLHF	TGCGCCAGCAGTCCTGAAAGGACAGGGAGCTCCTATAATTCACCCCTCCACTTT
-	TRBD2	TRBV12-3/TRBV12-4	TRBJ2-3	CASRPRGADTQYF	TGTGCCAGCAGGCCCCGGGGGGCAGATACGCAGTATTTT
once	-	TRBV7-3	TRBJ2-5	CASSPGAESETQYF	TGTGCCAGCAGCCCAGGGGCCGAGAGTGAGACCCAGTACTTC
-	-	TRBV10-3	TRBJ1-3	CAISGIGAGNTIYF	TGTGCCATCAGTGGTATAGGGGCTGGAAACACCATATATTTT
-	-	TRBV6-2/TRBV6-3	TRBJ2-3	CASSYSGEDPQRADTQYF	TGTGCCAGCAGTTACTCTGGGGAGGACCCTCAGAGGGCAGATACGCAGTATTTT
-	TRBD1	TRBV5-4	TRBJ1-1	CASSLMETGDGTEAFF	TGTGCCAGCAGCTTGATGGAAACAGGGGATGGCACTGAAGCTTTCTTT
-	-	TRBV30	TRBJ1-5	CAWSLKVISNQPQHF	TGTGCCTGGAGTCTAAAAGTCATTAGCAATCAGCCCCAGCATTTT
once	-	TRBV5-1	TRBJ1-1	CASSLGGRSAEAFF	TGCGCCAGCAGCCTGGGAGGGCGTTCGGCTGAAGCTTTCTTT
-	TRBD2	TRBV9	TRBJ2-3	CASSLGGGTDTQYF	TGTGCCAGCAGCTTGGGGGGGGGCACAGATACGCAGTATTTT
once	-	TRBV13	TRBJ1-1	CASSLPQAGAEAFF	TGTGCCAGCAGCCTCCCTCAGGCGGGCGCTGAAGCTTTCTTT
-	-	TRBV4-3	TRBJ1-3	CASSQDSAGGNTIYF	TGCGCCAGCAGCCAAGATTCAGCGGGAGGAAACACCATATATTTT
-	-	TRBV4-3	TRBJ2-5	CASSQDLHRGTQYF	TGCGCCAGCAGCCAAGACCTCCACCGGGGGACCCAGTACTTC
-	-	TRBV5-1	TRBJ2-1	CASTLTGSYNEQFF	TGCGCCAGCACTTTGACAGGCAGTTACAATGAGCAGTTCTTC
once	TRBD1	TRBV5-1	TRBJ1-1	CASSSQGDTEAFF	TGCGCCAGCAGCTCGCAGGGGGACACTGAAGCTTTCTTT
-	-	TRBV27	TRBJ2-1	CASSSITLVSSYNEQFF	TGTGCCAGCAGTTCGATTACCCTCGTTAGCTCCTACAATGAGCAGTTCTTC